The sample holds many counts of the clone carrying this TCR beta chain. This sample is drawn from a study of regulatory T cells in long-lasting Graves disease. There are 15 residues in the CDR3. V shed 6 bases, J shed 3 bases, and the junction held 3 bases outside the gene matches. According to the study, TCR beta libraries were built with iRepertoire HTBI primers and CDR3-region Arm-PCR. TCRdb independently ran MiXCR on the multiplex PCR reads; one entry per CDR3 protein. The sample includes 560,000 or so distinct CDR3 sequences, about 16% of them seen just once. Regarding time point: newly diagnosed GD, antithyroid drugs for less than 3 months. Construction of the TCR library relied on RNA isolated from PBMCs. The sample was also reused in another study, on T cells in Graves' hyperthyroidism and ophthalmopathy.

The clonotype comes from a man younger than 35 with Graves disease. The sample consisted of peripheral blood mononuclear cells (PBMCs), taken at new diagnosis, from a patient treated with antithyroid drugs. V and J are TRBV12-3 or TRBV12-4 and TRBJ2-7; 15 positions agree with TRBD2. DNA of the CDR3: TGTGCCAGCAGCCGGACTAGCGGGAGGGTCTACGAGCAGTACTTC. It translates to CASSRTSGRVYEQYF.